This T cell receptor (beta chain) comes out of a study of T cell changes during pregnancy in multiple sclerosis. This clone was seen a handful of times. This table comes from immunoSEQ multiplex PCR, and its TCRdb copy is limited to in-frame clones, with some not included. This table holds around 59,000 clones, 90% to 95% found once. The V end was cut by 1 base, the J end by 7 bases, with 10 bases between. The length of the CDR3 is 13 residues. The germline gives CDR1 MGHRA, CDR2 YSYEKL. The sample in question was CD8+ T cells from peripheral blood mononuclear cells, obtained in the second trimester of pregnancy. This chain connects TRBV4-1 to TRBJ1-2; D is ambiguous. This clonotype originated in a female donor with multiple sclerosis, enrolled in a pregnancy study. This CDR3 reads CASSQVYAGGYTF. The CDR3 nucleotides read TGCGCCAGCAGCCAAGTTTACGCGGGTGGCTACACCTTC.